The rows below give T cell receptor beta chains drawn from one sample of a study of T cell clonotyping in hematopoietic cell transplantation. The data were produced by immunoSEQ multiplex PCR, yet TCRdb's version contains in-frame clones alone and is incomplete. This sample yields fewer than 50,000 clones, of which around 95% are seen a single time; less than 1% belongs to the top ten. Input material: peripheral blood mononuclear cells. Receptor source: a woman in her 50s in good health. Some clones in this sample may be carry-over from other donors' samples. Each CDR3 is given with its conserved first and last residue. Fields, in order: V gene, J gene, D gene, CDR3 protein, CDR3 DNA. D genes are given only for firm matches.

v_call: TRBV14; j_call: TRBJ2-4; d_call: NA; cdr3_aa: CASSQGGAGAKNIQYF; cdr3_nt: TGTGCCAGCAGCCAAGGAGGGGCAGGAGCCAAAAACATTCAGTACTTC
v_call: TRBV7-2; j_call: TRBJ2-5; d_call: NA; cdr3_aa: CASSLRPPGTSETQYF; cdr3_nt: TGTGCCAGCAGCTTACGCCCCCCTGGGACGTCGGAGACCCAGTACTTC
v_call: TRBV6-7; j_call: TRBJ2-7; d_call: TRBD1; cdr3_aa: CASRNRGSYEQYF; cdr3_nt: TGTGCCAGCAGAAACAGGGGTTCCTACGAGCAGTACTTC
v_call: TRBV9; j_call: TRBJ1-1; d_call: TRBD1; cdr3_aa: CASTRGQMNTEAFF; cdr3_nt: TGTGCCAGCACCAGGGGACAGATGAACACTGAAGCTTTCTTT
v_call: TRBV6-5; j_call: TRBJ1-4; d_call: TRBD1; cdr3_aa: CASSTNRGPEEKLFF; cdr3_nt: TGTGCCAGCAGTACCAACAGGGGCCCTGAAGAAAAACTGTTTTTT
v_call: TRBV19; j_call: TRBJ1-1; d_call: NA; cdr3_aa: CASSMRGSVTEAFF; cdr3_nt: TGTGCCAGTAGTATGAGGGGGTCAGTCACTGAAGCTTTCTTT
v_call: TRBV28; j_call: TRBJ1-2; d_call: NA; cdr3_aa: CASLTSAGGYTF; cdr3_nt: TGTGCCAGCTTAACGTCCGCGGGTGGCTACACCTTC
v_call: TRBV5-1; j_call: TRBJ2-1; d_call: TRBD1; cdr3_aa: CASSSGTGGSYNEQFF; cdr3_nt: TGCGCCAGCAGCTCAGGGACAGGGGGTTCCTACAATGAGCAGTTCTTC
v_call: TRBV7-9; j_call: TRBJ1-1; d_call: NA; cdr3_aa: CASSLGMAGAFF; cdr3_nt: TGTGCCAGCAGCTTAGGGATGGCGGGGGCTTTCTTT
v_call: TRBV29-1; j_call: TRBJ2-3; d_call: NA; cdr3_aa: CSVETTDTQYF; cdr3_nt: TGCAGCGTTGAAACCACAGATACGCAGTATTTT
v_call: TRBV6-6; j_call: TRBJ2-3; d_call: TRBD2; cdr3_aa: CASIGAGITDTQYF; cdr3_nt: TGTGCCAGCATAGGAGCGGGGATCACAGATACGCAGTATTTT
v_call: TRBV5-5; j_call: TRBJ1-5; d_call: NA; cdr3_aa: CASSLEGNNQPQHF; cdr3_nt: TGTGCCAGCAGCTTGGAAGGGAACAATCAGCCCCAGCATTTT
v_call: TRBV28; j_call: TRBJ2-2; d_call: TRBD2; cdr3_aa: CASSGPLAVNTGELFF; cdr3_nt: TGTGCCAGCAGTGGGCCGCTAGCGGTGAACACCGGGGAGCTGTTTTTT
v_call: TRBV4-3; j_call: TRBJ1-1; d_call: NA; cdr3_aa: CASSPTPRRIPEAFF; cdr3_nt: TGCGCCAGCAGCCCCACACCCCGCAGAATTCCGGAAGCTTTCTTT
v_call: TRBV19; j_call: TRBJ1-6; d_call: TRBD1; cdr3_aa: CASSDRVNSSPLHF; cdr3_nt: TGTGCCAGTAGCGACAGGGTGAACAGTTCACCCCTCCACTTT
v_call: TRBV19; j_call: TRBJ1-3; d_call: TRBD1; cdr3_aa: CATGQGASGNTIYF; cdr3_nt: TGTGCCACCGGACAGGGGGCGAGTGGAAACACCATATATTTT
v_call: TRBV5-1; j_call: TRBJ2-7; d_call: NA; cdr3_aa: CASSFSYEQYF; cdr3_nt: TGCGCCAGCAGCTTTTCCTACGAGCAGTACTTC
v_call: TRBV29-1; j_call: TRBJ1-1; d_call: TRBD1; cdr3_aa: CSGTGAENTEAFF; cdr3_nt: TGCAGCGGGACAGGGGCTGAGAACACTGAAGCTTTCTTT